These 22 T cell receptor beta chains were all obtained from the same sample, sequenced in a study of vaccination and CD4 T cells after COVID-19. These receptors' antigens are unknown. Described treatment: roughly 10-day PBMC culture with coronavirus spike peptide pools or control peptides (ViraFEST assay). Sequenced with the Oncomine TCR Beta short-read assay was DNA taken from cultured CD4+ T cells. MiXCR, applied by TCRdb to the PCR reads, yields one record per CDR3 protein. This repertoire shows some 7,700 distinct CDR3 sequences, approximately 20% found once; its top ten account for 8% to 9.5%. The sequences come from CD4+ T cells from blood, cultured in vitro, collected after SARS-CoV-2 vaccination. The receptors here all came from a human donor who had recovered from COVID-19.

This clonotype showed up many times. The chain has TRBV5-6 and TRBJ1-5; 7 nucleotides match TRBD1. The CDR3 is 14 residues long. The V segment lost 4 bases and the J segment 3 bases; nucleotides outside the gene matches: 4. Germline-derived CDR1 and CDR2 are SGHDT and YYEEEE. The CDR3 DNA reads TGTGCCAGCAGCCCACAGGGGTACAATCAGCCCCAGCATTTT. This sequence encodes CASSPQGYNQPQHF.

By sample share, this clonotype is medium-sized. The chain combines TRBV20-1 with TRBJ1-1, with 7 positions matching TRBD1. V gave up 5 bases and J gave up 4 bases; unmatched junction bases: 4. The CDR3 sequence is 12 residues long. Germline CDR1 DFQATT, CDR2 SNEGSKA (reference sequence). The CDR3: CSAAGGLTEAFF. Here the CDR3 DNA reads TGCAGTGCTGCAGGGGGGCTCACTGAAGCTTTCTTT.

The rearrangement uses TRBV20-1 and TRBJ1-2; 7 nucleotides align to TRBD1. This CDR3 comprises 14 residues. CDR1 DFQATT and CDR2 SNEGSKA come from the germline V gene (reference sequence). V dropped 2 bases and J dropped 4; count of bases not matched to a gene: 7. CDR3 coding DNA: TGCAGTGCTAGAAAGGGGGCCCTCGCCTATGGCTACACCTTC. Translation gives CSARKGALAYGYTF.

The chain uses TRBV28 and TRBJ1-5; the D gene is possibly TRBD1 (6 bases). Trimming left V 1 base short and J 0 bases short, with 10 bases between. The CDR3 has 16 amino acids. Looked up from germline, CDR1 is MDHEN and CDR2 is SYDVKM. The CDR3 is CASSLFRTVSNQPQHF. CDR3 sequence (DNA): TGTGCCAGCAGTTTATTCCGGACAGTTAGCAATCAGCCCCAGCATTTT.

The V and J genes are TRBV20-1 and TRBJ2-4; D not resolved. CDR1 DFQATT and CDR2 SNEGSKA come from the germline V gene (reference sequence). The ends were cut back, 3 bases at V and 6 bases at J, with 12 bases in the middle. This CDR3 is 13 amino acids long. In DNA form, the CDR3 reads TGCAGTGCTAGGATCTACCTTGGAAACATTCAGTACTTC. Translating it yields CSARIYLGNIQYF.

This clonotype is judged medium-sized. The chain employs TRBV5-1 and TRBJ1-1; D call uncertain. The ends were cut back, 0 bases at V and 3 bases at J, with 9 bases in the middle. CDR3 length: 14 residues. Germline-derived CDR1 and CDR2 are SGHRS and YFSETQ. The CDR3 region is CASSLDPEDTEAFF. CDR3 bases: TGCGCCAGCAGCTTGGACCCGGAGGACACTGAAGCTTTCTTT. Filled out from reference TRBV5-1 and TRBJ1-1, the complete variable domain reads KAGVTQTPRYLIKTRGQQVTLSCSPISGHRSVSWYQQTPGQGLQFLFEYFSETQRNKGNFPGRFSGRQFSNSRSEMNVSTLELGDSALYLCASSLDPEDTEAFFGQGTRLTVV.

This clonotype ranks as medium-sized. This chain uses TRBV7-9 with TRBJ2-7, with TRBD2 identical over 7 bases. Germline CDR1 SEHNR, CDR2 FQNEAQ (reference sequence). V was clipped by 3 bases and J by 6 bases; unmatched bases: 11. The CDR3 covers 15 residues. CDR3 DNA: TGTGCCAGCAGCTTGGATAGCGGGTTATTTGGCGAGCAGTACTTC. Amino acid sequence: CASSLDSGLFGEQYF.

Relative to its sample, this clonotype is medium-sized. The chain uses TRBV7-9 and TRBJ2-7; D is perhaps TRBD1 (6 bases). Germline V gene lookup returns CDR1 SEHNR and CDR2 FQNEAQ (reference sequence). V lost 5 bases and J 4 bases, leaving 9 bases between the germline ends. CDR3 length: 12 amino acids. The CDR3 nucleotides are TGTGCCAGCAGCACACAGGGATACGAGCAGTACTTC. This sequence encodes CASSTQGYEQYF.

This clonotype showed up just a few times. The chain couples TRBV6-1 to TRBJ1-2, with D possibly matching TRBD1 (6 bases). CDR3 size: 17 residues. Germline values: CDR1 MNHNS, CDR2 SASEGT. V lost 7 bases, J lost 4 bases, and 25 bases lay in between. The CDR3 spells CASTLVTGGEGVYGYTF. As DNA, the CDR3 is TGTGCCAGCACCCTAGTTACGGGGGGGGAGGGGGTCTATGGCTACACCTTC.

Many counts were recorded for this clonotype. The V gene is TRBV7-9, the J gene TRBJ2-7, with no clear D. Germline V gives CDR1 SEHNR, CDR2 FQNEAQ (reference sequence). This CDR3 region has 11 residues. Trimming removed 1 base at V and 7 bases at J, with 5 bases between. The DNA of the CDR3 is TGTGCCAGCAGCTTAGATACAGAGCAGTACTTC. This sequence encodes CASSLDTEQYF.

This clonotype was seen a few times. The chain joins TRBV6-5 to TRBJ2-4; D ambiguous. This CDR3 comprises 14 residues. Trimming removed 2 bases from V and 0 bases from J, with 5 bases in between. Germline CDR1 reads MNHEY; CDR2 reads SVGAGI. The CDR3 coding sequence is TGTGCCAGCAGTTACGGGCTAGCCAAAAACATTCAGTACTTC. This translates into CASSYGLAKNIQYF.

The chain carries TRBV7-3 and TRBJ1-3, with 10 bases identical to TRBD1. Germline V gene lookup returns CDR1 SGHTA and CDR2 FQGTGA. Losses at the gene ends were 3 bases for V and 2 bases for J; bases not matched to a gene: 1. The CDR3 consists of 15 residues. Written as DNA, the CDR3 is TGTGCCAGCAGCTTGGACAGGGGGACTGGAAACACCATATATTTT. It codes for CASSLDRGTGNTIYF. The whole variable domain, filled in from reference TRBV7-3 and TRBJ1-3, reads GAGVSQTPSNKVTEKGKYVELRCDPISGHTALYWYRQSLGQGPEFLIYFQGTGAADDSGLPNDRFFAVRPEGSVSTLKIQRTERGDSAVYLCASSLDRGTGNTIYFGEGSWLTVV.

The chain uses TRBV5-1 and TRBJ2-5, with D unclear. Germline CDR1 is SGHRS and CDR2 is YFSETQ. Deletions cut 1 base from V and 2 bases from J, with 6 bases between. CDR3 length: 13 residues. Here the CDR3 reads CASSLNVQETQYF. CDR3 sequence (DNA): TGCGCCAGCAGCTTGAACGTTCAAGAGACCCAGTACTTC.

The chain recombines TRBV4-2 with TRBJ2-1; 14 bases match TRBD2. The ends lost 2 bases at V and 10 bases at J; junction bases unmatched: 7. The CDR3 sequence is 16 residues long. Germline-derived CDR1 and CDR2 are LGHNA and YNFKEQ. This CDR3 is CASSQRGTSGGPEQFF. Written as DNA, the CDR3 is TGTGCCAGCAGCCAAAGGGGGACTAGCGGGGGCCCGGAGCAGTTCTTC.

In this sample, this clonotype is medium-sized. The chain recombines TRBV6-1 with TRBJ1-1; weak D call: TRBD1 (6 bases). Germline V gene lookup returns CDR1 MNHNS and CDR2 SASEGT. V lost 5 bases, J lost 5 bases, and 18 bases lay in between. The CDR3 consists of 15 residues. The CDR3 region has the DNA TGTGCCAGCAGTCCCGAGGGGGGGAGAGGGACTGAAGCTTTCTTT. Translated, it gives CASSPEGGRGTEAFF.

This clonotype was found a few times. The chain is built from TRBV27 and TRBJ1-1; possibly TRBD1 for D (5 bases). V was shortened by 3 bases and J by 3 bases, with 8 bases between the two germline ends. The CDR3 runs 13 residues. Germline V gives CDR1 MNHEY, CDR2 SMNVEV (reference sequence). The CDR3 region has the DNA TGTGCCAGCAGTTTGTCCAGGGACACTGAAGCTTTCTTT. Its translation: CASSLSRDTEAFF.

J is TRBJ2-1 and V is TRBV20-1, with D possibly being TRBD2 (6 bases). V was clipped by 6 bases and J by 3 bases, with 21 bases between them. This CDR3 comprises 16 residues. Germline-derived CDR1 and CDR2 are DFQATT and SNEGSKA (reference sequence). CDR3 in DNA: TGCAGTGCAGGAAGGGCGGGGCGGGATCTCTACAATGAGCAGTTCTTC. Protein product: CSAGRAGRDLYNEQFF.

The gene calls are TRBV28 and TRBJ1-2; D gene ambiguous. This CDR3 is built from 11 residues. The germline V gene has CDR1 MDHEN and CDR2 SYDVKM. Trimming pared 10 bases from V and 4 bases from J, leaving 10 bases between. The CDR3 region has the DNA TGTGCCACCTCCGGCTCCTATGGCTACACCTTC. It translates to CATSGSYGYTF.

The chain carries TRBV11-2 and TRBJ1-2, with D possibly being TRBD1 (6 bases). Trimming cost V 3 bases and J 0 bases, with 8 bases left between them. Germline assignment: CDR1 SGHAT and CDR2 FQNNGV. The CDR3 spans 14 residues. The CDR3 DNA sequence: TGTGCCAGCAGCTTGGGGGGCACTAACTATGGCTACACCTTC. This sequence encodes CASSLGGTNYGYTF.

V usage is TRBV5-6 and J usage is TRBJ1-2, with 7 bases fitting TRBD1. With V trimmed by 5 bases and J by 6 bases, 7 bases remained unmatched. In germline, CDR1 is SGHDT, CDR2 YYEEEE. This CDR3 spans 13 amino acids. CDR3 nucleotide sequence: TGTGCCAGCAGGTTTACAGGGGCCGATGGCTACACCTTC. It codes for CASRFTGADGYTF. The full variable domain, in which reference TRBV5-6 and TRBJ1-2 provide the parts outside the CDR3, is DAGVTQSPTHLIKTRGQQVTLRCSPKSGHDTVSWYQQALGQGPQFIFQYYEEEERQRGNFPDRFSGHQFPNYSSELNVNALLLGDSALYLCASRFTGADGYTFGSGTRLTVV.

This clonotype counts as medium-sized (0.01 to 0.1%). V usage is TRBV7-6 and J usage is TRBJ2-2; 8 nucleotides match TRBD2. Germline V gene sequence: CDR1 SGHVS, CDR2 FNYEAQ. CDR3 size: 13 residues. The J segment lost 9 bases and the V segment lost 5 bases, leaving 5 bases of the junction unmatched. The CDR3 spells CASSAAGARELFF. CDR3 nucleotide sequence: TGTGCCAGCAGCGCAGCGGGGGCACGGGAGCTGTTTTTT. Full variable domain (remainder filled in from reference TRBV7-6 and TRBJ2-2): GAGVSQSPRYKVTKRGQDVALRCDPISGHVSLYWYRQALGQGPEFLTYFNYEAQQDKSGLPNDRFSAERPEGSISTLTIQRTEQRDSAMYRCASSAAGARELFFGEGSRLTVL.

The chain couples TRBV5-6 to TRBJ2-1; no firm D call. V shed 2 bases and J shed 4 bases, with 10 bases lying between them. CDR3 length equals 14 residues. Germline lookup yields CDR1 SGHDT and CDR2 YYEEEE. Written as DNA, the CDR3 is TGTGCCAGCAGCTTTCGCCGGGCTTACAATGAGCAGTTCTTC. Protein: CASSFRRAYNEQFF.